What follows are 20 T cell receptor beta chains derived from one specimen sequenced in a study of Graves' ophthalmopathy and Graves' hyperthyroidism. TCR beta CDR3 amplification used RNA transcripts. An opening RT-PCR round employed HTBI primers and preceded a second-round multiplex PCR. MiXCR, run by TCRdb on the multiplex PCR reads, gives a single entry per CDR3 protein. The top ten hold 44% of the sample, which has some 750,000 distinct CDR3 sequences, 40% seen once. The sequenced sample consisted of peripheral blood. These receptors originate from an adult man with Graves' ophthalmopathy.

This clonotype came up a few times. The rearrangement uses TRBV20-1 and TRBJ2-7, with 7 nucleotides matching TRBD2. This CDR3 is 14 amino acids long. In germline, CDR1 is DFQATT, CDR2 SNEGSKA (reference sequence). V trimming: 5 bases; J trimming: 4 bases; junction bases outside the gene matches: 11. CDR3 loop: CSAHGEGLIYEQYF. The CDR3 DNA is TGCAGTGCTCACGGGGAGGGCCTTATTTACGAGCAGTACTTC.

The chain carries TRBV15 and TRBJ2-3, with D unclear. The CDR3 extends over 13 amino acids. V lost 1 base, J lost 7 bases, and 9 bases lay in between. Germline V gives CDR1 LNHNV, CDR2 YYDKDF (reference sequence). The CDR3 here is CATSRVVENTQYF. DNA of the CDR3: TGTGCCACCAGCAGAGTCGTTGAAAATACGCAGTATTTT. Drawing the rest from reference TRBV15 and TRBJ2-3, the complete variable domain is DAMVIQNPRYQVTQFGKPVTLSCSQTLNHNVMYWYQQKSSQAPKLLFHYYDKDFNNEADTPDNFQSRRPNTSFCFLDIRSPGLGDTAMYLCATSRVVENTQYFGPGTRLTVL.

The chain uses TRBV19 and TRBJ1-1; tentatively, D is TRBD1 (5 bases). The CDR3 consists of 14 residues. The V end lost 11 bases, the J end lost 4 bases, and 20 bases lay between the germline ends. From germline, CDR1 is LNHDA and CDR2 SQIVND (reference sequence). The CDR3 reads CAWSLGVGGTEAFF. CDR3 DNA sequence: TGTGCCTGGAGTTTAGGGGTGGGTGGCACTGAAGCTTTCTTT.

The V and J genes are TRBV5-1 and TRBJ2-6; a weak D match, TRBD1 (5 bases). The CDR3 extends over 16 amino acids. Germline V lookup: CDR1 SGHRS, CDR2 YFSETQ. V lost 4 bases, J lost 4 bases, and 15 bases lay in between. CDR3 in DNA: TGCGCCAGCAGCGCCGAAGGGGTCGCGGGGGCCAACGTCCTGACTTTC. Protein: CASSAEGVAGANVLTF.

This clonotype was detected only once. The gene calls are TRBV2 and TRBJ1-1, with TRBD1 matching 10 bases. Trimming took 5 bases from V and 4 from J; bases not matched to a gene: 10. The CDR3 covers 16 residues. Germline CDR1 SNHLY, CDR2 FYNNEI. CDR3 nucleotides: TGTGCCAGCAGTTTCGGGACAGGGGTTGGCGGCACTGAAGCTTTCTTT. Its protein is CASSFGTGVGGTEAFF.

The sample holds many counts of this clonotype. V is TRBV7-2 and J is TRBJ2-5, with a weak D call TRBD2 (5 bases). V was trimmed by 5 bases and J by 4 bases, leaving 11 bases between them. Per the germline V gene, CDR1 is SGHTA and CDR2 is FQGNSA. The CDR3 covers 13 residues. The DNA of the CDR3 is TGTGCCAGCAGCATCGGGGTACTAGAGACCCAGTACTTC. Protein: CASSIGVLETQYF.

On this clonotype: Mismatch with germline at one junction end may stem from a read error. V gene TRBV7-7 combines with J gene TRBJ2-2; 7 bases are shared with TRBD2. The CDR3 covers 16 residues. Germline loops: CDR1 SSHAT, CDR2 FNYEAQ (reference sequence). CDR3 bases: TGTGCTAGCAGCCCGACGAGGCTAGCGGCCACCGGGGAGCTGTTTTTT. Protein product: CASSPTRLAATGELFF.

This clonotype was observed a few times. The V and J genes are TRBV5-1 and TRBJ2-5, with D perhaps TRBD1 (5 bases). This CDR3 comprises 14 residues. The germline V and J ends were trimmed by 2 bases and 5 bases, with 13 bases remaining between them. The germline CDR1 and CDR2 sequences are SGHRS and YFSETQ. CDR3 amino acids: CASSLSRVYETQYF. CDR3 sequence (DNA): TGCGCCAGCAGCTTAAGCAGGGTATATGAGACCCAGTACTTC.

This clonotype was observed a handful of times. The chain links TRBV12-3 or TRBV12-4 to TRBJ1-2; D might be TRBD1 (6 bases). CDR3 size: 14 residues. The V and J ends lost 6 bases and 5 bases respectively, with 16 bases between them. The CDR3 region has the DNA TGTGCCAGCAGCCTTAGGTCGGGGGCGTATGGCTACACCTTC. This encodes CASSLRSGAYGYTF.

This clonotype was recorded many times. CDR3 amino acids: CASSSVYEQYF. The CDR3 DNA reads TGTGCCAGCAGCTCCGTCTACGAGCAGTACTTC. The genes are TRBV7-2 and TRBJ2-7, with D unresolved. The CDR3 contains 11 residues. Germline V CDR1 and CDR2: SGHTA, FQGNSA. V was cut by 4 bases and J by 3 bases, with 4 bases left in between.

This chain uses TRBV6-4 with TRBJ2-5; D not certain. Germline lookup yields CDR1 MRHNA and CDR2 SNTAGT. The CDR3 runs 12 residues. Deletions cut 6 bases from V and 5 bases from J, with 10 bases between. CDR3 residues: CASRDPGETQYF. CDR3 in DNA: TGTGCCAGCAGAGATCCGGGCGAGACCCAGTACTTC.

The J gene is TRBJ2-7, the V gene TRBV20-1; D is perhaps TRBD1 or TRBD2 (5 bases each). Trimming took off 0 bases at V and 3 bases at J, with 18 bases between the two ends. CDR3 length equals 16 residues. Per germline, CDR1 DFQATT and CDR2 SNEGSKA (reference sequence). CDR3 in DNA: TGCAGTGCTAGAGATCTCGACGGGGCGGATGGCTACGAGCAGTACTTC. Translated, it gives CSARDLDGADGYEQYF.

The rearrangement links TRBV29-1 to TRBJ2-7; 11 nucleotides line up with TRBD1. This CDR3 spans 14 amino acids. The V gene's germline CDR1 is SQVTM and CDR2 ANQGSEA. Trimming took 7 bases from V and 7 from J; bases not matched to a gene: 12. In DNA form, the CDR3 reads TGCAGCGCAGGGGGACAGGGGGTGGCGAGTGAGCAGTACTTC. Its translation: CSAGGQGVASEQYF.

This rearrangement joins TRBV12-3 or TRBV12-4 to TRBJ2-7; possible D gene TRBD1, 6 bases. This CDR3 contains 14 residues. Trimming removed 7 bases at V and 0 bases at J, with 13 bases between. The CDR3 sequence: CASTRTDSSYEQYF. CDR3 in DNA: TGTGCCAGCACCCGGACAGACTCCTCCTACGAGCAGTACTTC.

This clonotype was counted a few times. The chain uses TRBV20-1 and TRBJ2-5, with D possibly matching TRBD1 (6 bases). Trimming took off 5 bases at V and 4 bases at J, with 11 bases between the two ends. CDR1 and CDR2 (germline): DFQATT, SNEGSKA (reference sequence). This CDR3 spans 12 amino acids. The CDR3 spells CSADRMGETQYF. The CDR3 DNA reads TGCAGTGCTGACAGGATGGGAGAGACCCAGTACTTC.

J is TRBJ2-7 and V is TRBV10-3, with 7 bases that match TRBD1. In germline, CDR1 is ENHRY, CDR2 SYGVKD. This CDR3 is 14 amino acids long. With V trimmed by 6 bases and J by 3 bases, 8 bases remained unmatched. In DNA, the CDR3 is TGTGCCATCAGCGGACAGGACGGTGGCTACGAGCAGTACTTC. Translation gives CAISGQDGGYEQYF.

V usage is TRBV12-3 or TRBV12-4 and J usage is TRBJ1-2; D gene unclear. This CDR3 has 15 amino acids. V dropped 2 bases and J dropped 0 bases, with 10 bases sitting between them. The CDR3 coding sequence is TGTGCCAGCAGTTTAAGGTCCGTAGCTAACTATGGCTACACCTTC. Amino acids: CASSLRSVANYGYTF.

This clonotype was counted between two and nine times. This chain uses TRBV5-1 with TRBJ1-1; a possible D gene is TRBD1 (5 bases). This CDR3 is built from 17 residues. V lost 2 bases to trimming and J lost 8 bases, with 25 bases between them. Germline V gene data show CDR1 as SGHRS and CDR2 as YFSETQ. This chain's CDR3 is CASSLVGQVSVSSEAFF. CDR3 bases: TGCGCCAGCAGCTTAGTGGGGCAGGTTTCTGTTTCGTCAGAAGCTTTCTTT.

The sample holds a few counts of this clonotype. An end of the junction does not agree with germline; a read error may underlie this. The V call is TRBV7-9, the J call TRBJ1-1; no reliable D call. The CDR3 covers 14 residues. Germline V gene data show CDR1 as SEHNR and CDR2 as FQNEAQ (reference sequence). CDR3 amino acids: CASSPDGRGFEAFF. CDR3 in DNA: TGCGCCAGCAGCCCCGACGGGCGCGGATTTGAAGCTTTCTTT.

V usage is TRBV5-1 and J usage is TRBJ2-3; D tentatively fits TRBD1 or TRBD2 (5 bases each). The CDR3 contains 14 residues. Germline CDR1 reads SGHRS; CDR2 reads YFSETQ. Trimming took 3 bases from V and 0 from J, leaving 8 bases between them. CDR3 in DNA: TGCGCCAGCAGCTCGGGACGGAGCACAGATACGCAGTATTTT. Encoded protein: CASSSGRSTDTQYF.